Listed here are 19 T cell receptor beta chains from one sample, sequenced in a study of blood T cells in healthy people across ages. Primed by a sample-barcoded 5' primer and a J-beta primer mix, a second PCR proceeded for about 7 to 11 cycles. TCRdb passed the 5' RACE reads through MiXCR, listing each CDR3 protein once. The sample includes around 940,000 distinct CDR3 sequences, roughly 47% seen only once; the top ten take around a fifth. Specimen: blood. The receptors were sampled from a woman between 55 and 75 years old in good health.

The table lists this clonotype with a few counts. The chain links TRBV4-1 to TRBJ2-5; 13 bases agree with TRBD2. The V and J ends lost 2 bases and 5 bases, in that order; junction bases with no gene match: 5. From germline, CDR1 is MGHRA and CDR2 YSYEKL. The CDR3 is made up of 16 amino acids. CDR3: CASSQTSGRAYETQYF. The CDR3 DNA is TGCGCCAGCAGCCAAACTAGCGGGAGGGCCTATGAGACCCAGTACTTC.

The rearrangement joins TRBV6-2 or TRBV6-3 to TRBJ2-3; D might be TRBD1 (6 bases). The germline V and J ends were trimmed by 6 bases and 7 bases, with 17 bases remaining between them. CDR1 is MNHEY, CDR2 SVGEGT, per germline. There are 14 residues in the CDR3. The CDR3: CASSPSTGPNTQYF. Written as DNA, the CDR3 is TGTGCCAGCAGCCCAAGCACAGGGCCTAATACGCAGTATTTT.

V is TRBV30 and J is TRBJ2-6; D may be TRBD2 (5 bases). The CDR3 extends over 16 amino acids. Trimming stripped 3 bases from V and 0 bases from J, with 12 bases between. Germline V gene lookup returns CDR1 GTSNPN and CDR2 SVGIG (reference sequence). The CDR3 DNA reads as TGTGCCTGGAGCTCGGGGAAATACTCTGGGGCCAACGTCCTGACTTTC. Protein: CAWSSGKYSGANVLTF.

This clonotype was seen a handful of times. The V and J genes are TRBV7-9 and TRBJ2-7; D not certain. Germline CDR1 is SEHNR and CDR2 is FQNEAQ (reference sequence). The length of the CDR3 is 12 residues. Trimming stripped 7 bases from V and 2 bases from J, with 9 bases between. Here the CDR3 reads CASTRSPYEQYF. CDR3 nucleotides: TGTGCCAGCACAAGGTCCCCCTACGAGCAGTACTTC.

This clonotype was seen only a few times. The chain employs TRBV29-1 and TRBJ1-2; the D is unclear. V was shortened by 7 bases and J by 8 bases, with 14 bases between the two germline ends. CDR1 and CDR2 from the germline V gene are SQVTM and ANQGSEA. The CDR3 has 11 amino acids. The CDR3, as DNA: TGCAGCGCCGCCGGGGAGGAGGGCTACACCTTC. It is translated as CSAAGEEGYTF.

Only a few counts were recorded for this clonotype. The CDR3 loop is CASSSGTSGRNEQFF. In DNA, the CDR3 is TGTGCCAGCAGTTCCGGGACTAGCGGGAGGAATGAGCAGTTCTTC. The J gene is TRBJ2-1, the V gene TRBV27; 15 positions match TRBD2. V lost 4 bases to trimming and J lost 7 bases; unmatched junction nucleotides: 2. This CDR3 is 15 amino acids long. Germline CDR1 and CDR2: MNHEY and SMNVEV (reference sequence).

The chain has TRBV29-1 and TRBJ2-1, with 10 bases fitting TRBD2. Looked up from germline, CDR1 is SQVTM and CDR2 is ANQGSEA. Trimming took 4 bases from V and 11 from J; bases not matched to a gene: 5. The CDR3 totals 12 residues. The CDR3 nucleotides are TGCAGCGTTGGCAGCGGGAGGGCAAAGCAGTTCTTC. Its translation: CSVGSGRAKQFF.

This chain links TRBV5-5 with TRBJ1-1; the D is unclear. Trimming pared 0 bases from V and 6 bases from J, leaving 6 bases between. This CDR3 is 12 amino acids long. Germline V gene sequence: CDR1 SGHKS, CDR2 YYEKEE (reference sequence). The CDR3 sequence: CASSLVGSEAFF. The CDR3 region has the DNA TGTGCCAGCAGCTTGGTGGGCTCTGAAGCTTTCTTT.

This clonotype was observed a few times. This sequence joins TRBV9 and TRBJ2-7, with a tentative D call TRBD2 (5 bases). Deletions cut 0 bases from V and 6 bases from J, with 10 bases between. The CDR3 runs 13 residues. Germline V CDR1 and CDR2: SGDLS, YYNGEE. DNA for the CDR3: TGTGCCAGCAGCGTAGGAGTCAGCGGCGAGCAGTACTTC. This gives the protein CASSVGVSGEQYF.

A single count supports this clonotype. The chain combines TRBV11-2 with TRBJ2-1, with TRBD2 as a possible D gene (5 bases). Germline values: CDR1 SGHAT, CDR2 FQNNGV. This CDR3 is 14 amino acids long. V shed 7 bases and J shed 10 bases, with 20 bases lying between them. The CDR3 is CASNRAGQSYEQFF. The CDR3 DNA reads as TGTGCCAGCAACCGGGCGGGTCAGTCCTACGAGCAGTTCTTC.

DNA for the CDR3: TGTGCCAGCAGCTTCGAAATCAGATCGGGGCCCTACGAGCAGTACTTC. Translated, it gives CASSFEIRSGPYEQYF. This chain joins TRBV5-5 and TRBJ2-7; tentatively, D is TRBD1 or TRBD2 (5 bases each). The length of the CDR3 is 16 residues. The germline CDR1 and CDR2 sequences are SGHKS and YYEKEE (reference sequence). The V end was cut by 2 bases, the J end by 2 bases, with 17 bases between.

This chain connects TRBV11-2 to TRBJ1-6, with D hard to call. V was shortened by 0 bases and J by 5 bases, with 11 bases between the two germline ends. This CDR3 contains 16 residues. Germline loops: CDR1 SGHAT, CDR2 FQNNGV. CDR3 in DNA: TGTGCCAGCAGCTTAGATCGTCCAGAGAATAATTCACCCCTCCACTTT. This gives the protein CASSLDRPENNSPLHF.

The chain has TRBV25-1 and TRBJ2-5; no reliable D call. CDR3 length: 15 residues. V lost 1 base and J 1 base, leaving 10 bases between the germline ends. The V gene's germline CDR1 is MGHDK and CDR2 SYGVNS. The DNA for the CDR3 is TGTGCCAGCAGTGAATGGGTGACTGCCCAAGAGACCCAGTACTTC. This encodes CASSEWVTAQETQYF.

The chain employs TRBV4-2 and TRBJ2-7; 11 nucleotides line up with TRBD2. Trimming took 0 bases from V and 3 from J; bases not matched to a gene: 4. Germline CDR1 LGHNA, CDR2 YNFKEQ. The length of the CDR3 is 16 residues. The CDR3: CASSQDLLAGDYEQYF. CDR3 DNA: TGTGCCAGCAGCCAAGATCTACTAGCGGGAGACTACGAGCAGTACTTC.

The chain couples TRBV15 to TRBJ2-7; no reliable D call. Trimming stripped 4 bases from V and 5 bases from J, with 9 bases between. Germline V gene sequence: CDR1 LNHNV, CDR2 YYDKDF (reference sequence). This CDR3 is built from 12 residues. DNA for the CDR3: TGTGCCACCAGCAACCCCAGCCACGAGCAGTACTTC. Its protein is CATSNPSHEQYF.

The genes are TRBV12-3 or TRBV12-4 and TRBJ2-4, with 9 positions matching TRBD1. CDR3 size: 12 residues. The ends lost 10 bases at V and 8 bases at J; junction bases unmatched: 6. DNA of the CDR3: TGTGCCACCTCTCGGACAGGGGACATTCAGTACTTC. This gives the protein CATSRTGDIQYF.

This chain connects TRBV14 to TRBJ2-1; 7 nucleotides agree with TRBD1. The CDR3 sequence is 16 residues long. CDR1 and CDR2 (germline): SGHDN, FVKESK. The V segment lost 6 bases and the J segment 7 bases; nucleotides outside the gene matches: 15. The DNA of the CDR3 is TGTGCCAGCAGGCCTCGCCGGGACAGCCGTCCTAATGAGCAGTTCTTC. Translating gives CASRPRRDSRPNEQFF.

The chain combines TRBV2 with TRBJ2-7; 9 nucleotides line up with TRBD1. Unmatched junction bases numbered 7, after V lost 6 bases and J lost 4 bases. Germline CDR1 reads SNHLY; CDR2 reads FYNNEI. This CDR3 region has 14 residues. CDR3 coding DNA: TGTGCCAGCAGCCCGGGGACAGGGCAATACGAGCAGTACTTC. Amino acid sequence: CASSPGTGQYEQYF.

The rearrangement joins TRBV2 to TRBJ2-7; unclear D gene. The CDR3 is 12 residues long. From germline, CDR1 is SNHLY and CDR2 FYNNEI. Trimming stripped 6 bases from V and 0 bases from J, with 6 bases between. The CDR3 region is CASSPFSYEQYF. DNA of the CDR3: TGTGCCAGCAGCCCTTTCTCCTACGAGCAGTACTTC.